The entry below describes one T cell receptor beta chain. Under the authors' procedure: Scientists estimated how many nucleated cells there were by amplifying reference gene primers. Libraries were prepared by immunoSEQ multiplex PCR; TCRdb keeps only in-frame clonotypes and omits some of them. The V and J calls and the clone size are those of that table, but D and trimming were determined from the DNA. The sample lists around 220,000 clones; 70% to 90% were seen once. This record comes from a study of blood T cell repertoires in COVID-19. Whole-study context: Both acute and convalescent COVID-19 samples were obtained from the United States, Italy and Spain. In each case, the material was cDNA or gDNA derived from T cells, B-cell-depleted T cells, or PBMCs.

V dropped 4 bases and J dropped 6 bases, with 12 bases sitting between them. The CDR3 is made up of 14 amino acids. The germline gives CDR1 LGHNA, CDR2 YSLEER. The chain has TRBV4-3 and TRBJ1-4; D remains ambiguous. Material: peripheral blood. The clonotype originates from a woman aged 50 to 65 with acute or convalescent COVID-19. The CDR3: CASSPRLADEKLFF. DNA for the CDR3: TGCGCCAGCAGCCCCCGGCTTGCGGATGAAAAACTGTTTTTT.